Each of the 29 T cell receptor beta chains below was sequenced from the same sample in a study of tumor-infiltrating lymphocytes in primary liver carcinoma. Priming with a constant-region primer yielded TCR beta cDNA from approximately 500 ng total RNA. Library construction for TCR beta comprised three nested multiplex PCR rounds performed with slightly modified ARM-PCR. PCR rounds one and two used TRBV1-TRBV30 forward primers with a C-beta reverse primer for approximately 11 cycles each. Each CDR3 protein gets one entry after TCRdb re-called the multiplex PCR reads with MiXCR. The table records 50,000 or so distinct CDR3 sequences, 65% to 85% of them present only once. Joint extraction of RNA and DNA used roughly 20-32 mg of bulk tissue that was unsorted. The specimen was liver tumor tissue from sampling region 5. Subset specified: tumor region T5, tumor centre. The receptors here all came from a man aged 40-49 years with primary liver carcinoma and hepatitis B virus infection.

This clonotype showed up just a few times. A much bigger clone sits one base away, suggesting this may be a read error. CDR3: CARSIPGPTEAFF. The CDR3, as DNA: TGTGCCCGGAGCATTCCGGGACCCACTGAAGCTTTCTTT. The rearrangement joins TRBV30 to TRBJ1-1; tentatively, D is TRBD1 (5 bases). The CDR3 is 13 residues long. In germline, CDR1 is GTSNPN, CDR2 SVGIG (reference sequence). The full variable domain, rest sourced from reference TRBV30 and TRBJ1-1, is SQTIHQWPATLVQPVGSPLSLECTVEGTSNPNLYWYRQAAGRGLQLLFYSVGIGQISSEVPQNLSASRPQDRQFILSSKKLLLSDSGFYLCARSIPGPTEAFFGQGTRLTVV.

V usage is TRBV11-1 and J usage is TRBJ2-3, with TRBD2 identical over 9 bases. V shed 5 bases and J 8 bases; nucleotides not matched to a gene: 14. The CDR3 runs to 16 residues. Germline CDR1 SGHAT, CDR2 FQDESV (reference sequence). The CDR3 protein is CASSPSPSGKACTQYF. The CDR3 nucleotides are TGTGCCAGCAGCCCTTCCCCTAGCGGGAAGGCGTGTACGCAGTATTTT.

On this clonotype itself: With a much larger clone just one base away, this may be a read error. The chain links TRBV19 to TRBJ2-7, with TRBD2 as a possible D gene (5 bases). Germline-derived CDR1 and CDR2 are LNHDA and SQIVND (reference sequence). Trimming pared 6 bases from V and 2 bases from J, leaving 17 bases between. This CDR3 spans 15 amino acids. This CDR3 is CASSLRKYGTYEQYF. For the CDR3, the DNA is TGTGCCAGTAGCCTAAGAAAATACGGGACCTACGAGCAGTACTTC. Using reference TRBV19 and TRBJ2-7 for the parts outside the CDR3, the full variable domain is DGGITQSPKYLFRKEGQNVTLSCEQNLNHDAMYWYRQDPGQGLRLIYYSQIVNDFQKGDIAEGYSVSREKKESFPLTVTSAQKNPTAFYLCASSLRKYGTYEQYFGPGTRLTVT.

This chain joins TRBV7-8 and TRBJ1-2; D uncertain. CDR1 is SGHVS, CDR2 FQNEAQ, per germline. The CDR3 is 14 amino acids. The CDR3 DNA reads as TGTAACAGCAGCTTAATAGCGTCAGACTATGGCTACACCTTC. Translating it yields CNSSLIASDYGYTF.

V gene TRBV11-3 combines with J gene TRBJ2-3; D unclear. Germline V lookup: CDR1 SGHNT, CDR2 YENEEA. The CDR3 is 12 amino acids. V dropped 5 bases and J dropped 14 bases, with 17 bases sitting between them. The CDR3 loop is CASSDNTDTRYF. The CDR3 DNA reads TGTGCCAGCAGCGACAACACAGATACACGGTATTTT. The variable domain in full, completed from reference TRBV11-3 and TRBJ2-3, reads EAGVVQSPRYKIIEKKQPVAFWCNPISGHNTLYWYLQNLGQGPELLIRYENEEAVDDSQLPKDRFSAERLKGVDSTLKIQPAELGDSAVYLCASSDNTDTRYFGPGTRLTVL.

Turning to this clonotype: One junction end disagrees with the germline gene, perhaps due to a read error. The gene calls are TRBV6-5 and TRBJ2-1, with 9 bases fitting TRBD2. Germline values: CDR1 MNHEY, CDR2 SVGAGI. The CDR3 is 14 amino acids. This CDR3 is CASNRLADYNEQFF. CDR3 sequence (DNA): TGCGCCAGCAATCGACTAGCGGACTACAATGAGCAGTTCTTC.

This clonotype was counted once. This is likely a read error, given that the CDR3 carries no conserved phenylalanine or tryptophan at its end. This chain uses TRBV11-2 with TRBJ1-1; 7 bases are a match to TRBD1. This CDR3 spans 14 amino acids. Germline V CDR1 and CDR2: SGHAT, FQNNGV. V lost 5 bases, J lost 0 bases, and 3 bases stayed unmatched. Here the CDR3 DNA reads TGTGCCAGCAGCCCGGGACAGCTGAACACTGAAGCTTTCTGT. This sequence encodes CASSPGQLNTEAFC.

As for this clonotype: The CDR3 ends on some other residue instead of the conserved phenylalanine or tryptophan, so this is likely a read error. The DNA is omitted, as the CDR3 cannot be located on it reliably, and the CDR3 follows TCRdb's listing. The V gene is TRBV30, the J gene TRBJ1-6. The CDR3 comprises 14 residues, both ends counted. Germline V gene sequence: CDR1 GTSNPN, CDR2 SVGIG (reference sequence). The CDR3 protein is CARRGQSNNSPPHI.

In this sample, this clonotype turned up many times. The V and J genes are TRBV2 and TRBJ1-1; no clear D. CDR1 and CDR2 from the germline V gene are SNHLY and FYNNEI. Trimming removed 4 bases at V and 6 bases at J, with 15 bases between. The CDR3 totals 14 residues. Here the CDR3 DNA reads TGTGCCAGCAGTGCTGGCAGTAGGTGGGCTGAAGCTTTCTTT. It specifies CASSAGSRWAEAFF.

This clonotype was counted between two and nine times. A much bigger clone sits one base away, suggesting this may be a read error. The chain couples TRBV7-9 to TRBJ2-3, with 12 nucleotides matching TRBD2. The length of the CDR3 is 17 residues. Per germline, CDR1 SEHNR and CDR2 FQNEAQ (reference sequence). J was trimmed by 5 bases and V by 1 base; bases with no gene match: 7. The CDR3 nucleotides read TGTGCCAGCAGCTTAGTAACTAGCGGGAGGACCGTAGATACGCAGTATTTT. Residues: CASSLVTSGRTVDTQYF.

The rearrangement joins TRBV29-1 to TRBJ2-7, with D possibly matching TRBD2 (5 bases). The V gene's germline CDR1 is SQVTM and CDR2 ANQGSEA. V dropped 7 bases and J dropped 5 bases, with 18 bases sitting between them. The CDR3 is made up of 13 amino acids. CDR3 nucleotides: TGCAGCGGGCTACTAACGGGATGGCACGAGCAGTACTTC. This gives the protein CSGLLTGWHEQYF.

Worth noting for this clonotype: The CDR3 does not close with the conserved phenylalanine or tryptophan, likely indicating a read error. The rearrangement uses TRBV29-1 and TRBJ2-5; 11 nucleotides line up with TRBD1. Looked up from germline, CDR1 is SQVTM and CDR2 is ANQGSEA. This CDR3 comprises 13 residues. CDR3 region: CSGQGAKVETQYL. CDR3 in DNA: TGTAGCGGACAGGGGGCGAAAGTAGAGACCCAGTACTTA.

This clonotype came up a few times. The junction differs from germline at one of its ends, possibly a read error. The chain has TRBV11-2 and TRBJ2-3; D not resolved. Germline assignment: CDR1 SGHAT and CDR2 FQNNGV. The CDR3 has 14 amino acids. In nucleotides, the CDR3 is TGTGCCAACAGCCTCCCGGGCCGGGCAGATACGCAGTACTTT. Encoded protein: CANSLPGRADTQYF.

To note about this clonotype: One end of the junction does not line up with germline, which may come from a read error. V and J are TRBV11-1 and TRBJ2-2; the D gene is possibly TRBD1 (6 bases). Germline assignment: CDR1 SGHAT and CDR2 FQDESV (reference sequence). CDR3 length equals 13 residues. CDR3 in DNA: TGTGCCTGCAGCTTTTGGGACACCGTGGAGCTCTTTTTT. It codes for CACSFWDTVELFF.

On this clonotype itself: Compared with germline, one end of the junction differs, possibly owing to a read error. The J gene is TRBJ2-1, the V gene TRBV11-2; D is undetermined. In germline, CDR1 is SGHAT, CDR2 FQNNGV. The CDR3 has 15 residues. CDR3 nucleotides: TGCGCCAGCAGCTTCAACGGGCCACTCGACAATGAGGAGTTCTTC. Translation gives CASSFNGPLDNEEFF.

This chain links TRBV11-1 with TRBJ2-3, with D possibly being TRBD1 or TRBD2 (5 bases each). CDR1 SGHAT and CDR2 FQDESV come from the germline V gene (reference sequence). The CDR3 is 19 residues long. Trimming took 4 bases from V and 1 from J, leaving 24 bases between them. CDR3 sequence: CASSSGGSSVGTCTDTQYF. In nucleotides, the CDR3 is TGTGCCAGCAGCTCTGGGGGAAGCTCCGTTGGAACCTGCACAGATACGCAGTATTTT.

Turning to this clonotype: At one of its ends the junction is not consistent with the germline gene, which may arise from a read error. The rearrangement links TRBV4-2 to TRBJ2-1; D is possibly TRBD2 (6 bases). Germline V gene lookup returns CDR1 LGHNA and CDR2 YNFKEQ. This CDR3 is 17 amino acids long. As DNA, the CDR3 is TGTGCCAGCAGGCAAGTAGGACTATCGGGGTCCTACAATGAGCAGTTCTTC. Translated, it gives CASRQVGLSGSYNEQFF.

About this clonotype itself: This clone may be a read error of a much larger clone one base away. The V and J genes are TRBV28 and TRBJ2-4; TRBD2 is a possible D gene (7 bases). The germline gives CDR1 MDHEN, CDR2 SYDVKM. Trimming took 8 bases from V and 0 from J, leaving 11 bases between them. There are 14 residues in the CDR3. CDR3 DNA sequence: TGTGCCAGCGGGGGGGGGCCAGCCAAAAACATTCAGTACTTC. Translation gives CASGGGPAKNIQYF.

This clonotype is medium-sized in the sample. This sequence joins TRBV29-1 and TRBJ2-7; weak D call: TRBD2 (7 bases). Trimming shortened V by 4 bases and J by 6 bases, and 19 bases separated the two germline ends. The CDR3 is made up of 14 amino acids. CDR1 is SQVTM, CDR2 ANQGSEA, per germline. CDR3 in DNA: TGCAGCGTTGTGATAGGGGGGAGGGTGATCGAGCAGTACTTC. It translates to CSVVIGGRVIEQYF.

Comment on this clonotype: This may be a read error: a much more frequent sequence differs by one nucleotide. The CDR3 DNA reads TGTGCCAGCAGCTTATGGGGTGCTAGCACAGATGCGCAGTATTTT. It yields the protein CASSLWGASTDAQYF. The gene calls are TRBV7-3 and TRBJ2-3, with a tentative D call TRBD2 (5 bases). Germline V gene data show CDR1 as SGHTA and CDR2 as FQGTGA. The CDR3 is 15 residues long.

The count of this clonotype is one. In this CDR3 the conserved last residue, phenylalanine or tryptophan, is missing, so a read error is likely. The chain has TRBV6-6 and TRBJ1-6, with TRBD1 matching 8 bases. This CDR3 comprises 13 residues. V shed 7 bases, J shed 13 bases, and the junction held 9 bases outside the gene matches. Germline V CDR1 and CDR2: MNHNY, SVGAGI (reference sequence). The CDR3 protein is CASNTTGVLPLHS. Written as DNA, the CDR3 is TGTGCCAGCAATACGACAGGGGTTTTGCCCCTCCACTCT.

Notes on this clonotype: One junction end disagrees with the germline gene, perhaps due to a read error. This rearrangement joins TRBV5-4 to TRBJ2-7, with D possibly being TRBD2 (6 bases). CDR3 length: 15 residues. Germline V lookup: CDR1 SGHNT, CDR2 YYREEE (reference sequence). CDR3 sequence: CASSLGGLTSYEQYF. In DNA form, the CDR3 reads TGTGCAAGCAGCTTGGGAGGCCTTACCTCCTACGAGCAGTACTTC.

V usage is TRBV13 and J usage is TRBJ1-4; 7 bases map to TRBD1. This CDR3 has 12 amino acids. Germline V gives CDR1 PRHDT, CDR2 FYEKMQ (reference sequence). J was trimmed by 10 bases and V by 6 bases; bases with no gene match: 5. The CDR3 nucleotides read TGTGCCAGCAGTTCTAACAGGGGAAAACTGTTTTTT. It yields the protein CASSSNRGKLFF.

On this clonotype itself: An end of the junction differs from the germline gene, which may be a read error. The V and J genes are TRBV29-1 and TRBJ2-7; D is uncertain. The germline V gene has CDR1 SQVTM and CDR2 ANQGSEA. The CDR3 loop spans 14 amino acids. CDR3 sequence: CNVAPWGANYEPYF. CDR3 nucleotide sequence: TGCAACGTTGCCCCTTGGGGTGCCAACTACGAGCCGTACTTC.

A remark on this clonotype: This clone may be a read error of a much larger clone one base away. The gene calls are TRBV9 and TRBJ2-7; TRBD2 aligns across 13 bases. Germline assignment: CDR1 SGDLS and CDR2 YYNGEE. The CDR3 consists of 15 residues. The CDR3 nucleotides are TGTGCCGGCAGCCAAGGGACTAGCGGGACCTACGAGCAGTACTTC. It is translated as CAGSQGTSGTYEQYF.

About this clonotype: An end of the junction does not agree with germline; a read error may underlie this. The chain has TRBV14 and TRBJ2-1; D remains unclear. Per the germline V gene, CDR1 is SGHDN and CDR2 is FVKESK. The CDR3 runs 17 residues. CDR3 amino acids: CASSQDTLWAPYNEQSF. The CDR3 region has the DNA TGTGCCAGCAGCCAAGATACCCTTTGGGCCCCCTACAATGAGCAGTCCTTC.

This clonotype was observed at least ten times. The chain joins TRBV28 to TRBJ1-2, with D hard to call. Germline V lookup: CDR1 MDHEN, CDR2 SYDVKM. The V and J ends lost 5 bases and 3 bases respectively, with 10 bases between them. The CDR3 has 13 residues. The CDR3 is CASSPSGYYGYTF. The CDR3 DNA sequence: TGTGCCAGCAGTCCCTCAGGATACTATGGCTACACCTTC.

As concerns this clonotype: The conserved closing phenylalanine or tryptophan is absent in this CDR3, likely reflecting a read error. This chain joins TRBV11-2 and TRBJ2-7, with 12 positions matching TRBD2. The CDR3 totals 14 residues. Germline V gene sequence: CDR1 SGHAT, CDR2 FQNNGV. The CDR3 loop reads CVSSLLAGGYEQYL. In nucleotides, the CDR3 is TGTGTCAGCAGCTTACTAGCGGGAGGCTACGAGCAGTACCTT.

Notes on this clonotype: The CDR3 does not close with the conserved phenylalanine or tryptophan, likely indicating a read error. This chain uses TRBV29-1 with TRBJ2-5; 11 positions agree with TRBD2. CDR1 is SQVTM and CDR2 is ANQGSEA in the germline V gene. The CDR3 consists of 15 residues. The CDR3: CNVRTSGSWAETQYL. CDR3 DNA sequence: TGCAACGTTCGAACTAGCGGGAGTTGGGCAGAGACCCAGTACTTA.